The 15 T cell receptor beta chains below were found in one sample sequenced in a study of response to subunit inactivated influenza vaccine. One entry per CDR3 protein, called by TCRdb with MiXCR from the RT-PCR reads. The top ten hold about 1.9% of the sample, which has about 480,000 distinct CDR3 sequences, 25% seen once. The specimen was CD4+ T cells sorted from PBMCs, collected 4 to 6 days after vaccination. The receptor set was obtained from a man aged 50 to 59 who received an inactivated influenza vaccine.

There are a few counts of this clonotype. The chain joins TRBV7-2 to TRBJ2-1, with a possible D match to TRBD1 (5 bases). V lost 1 base, J lost 0 bases, and 10 bases lay in between. The CDR3 loop spans 16 amino acids. Germline values: CDR1 SGHTA, CDR2 FQGNSA. The CDR3 is CASSLVGASSYNEQFF. CDR3 bases: TGTGCCAGCAGCTTAGTTGGGGCCAGCTCCTACAATGAGCAGTTCTTC.

This clonotype has a single count. The chain couples TRBV20-1 to TRBJ2-7, with 7 bases identical to TRBD1. The ends lost 4 bases at V and 5 bases at J; junction bases unmatched: 5. From germline, CDR1 is DFQATT and CDR2 SNEGSKA (reference sequence). The CDR3 contains 12 residues. CDR3 in DNA: TGCAGTGCTAAACAGGGGCTCAACGAGCAGTACTTC. Protein: CSAKQGLNEQYF.

The genes are TRBV25-1 and TRBJ2-1; TRBD1 aligns across 10 bases. Germline CDR1 MGHDK, CDR2 SYGVNS. V was clipped by 2 bases and J by 6 bases; unmatched bases: 7. The CDR3 has 16 residues. CDR3 amino acids: CASSETGTGVPNEQFF. CDR3 DNA sequence: TGTGCCAGCAGTGAAACCGGGACAGGGGTCCCCAATGAGCAGTTCTTC.

This clonotype was seen only a few times. The chain links TRBV28 to TRBJ2-7; no firm D call. The ends were cut back, 10 bases at V and 2 bases at J, with 18 bases in the middle. CDR1 is MDHEN, CDR2 SYDVKM, per germline. There are 14 residues in the CDR3. Here the CDR3 DNA reads TGTGCCACCGTCGGAACTACCCCAACCTACGAGCAGTACTTC. The encoded protein is CATVGTTPTYEQYF.

This clonotype showed up just a few times. The genes are TRBV20-1 and TRBJ2-5, with 7 bases matching TRBD2. Germline V gene data show CDR1 as DFQATT and CDR2 as SNEGSKA (reference sequence). The CDR3 is made up of 16 amino acids. J lost 0 bases, V lost 0 bases, and 7 bases had no gene match. In nucleotides, the CDR3 is TGCAGTGCTAGAGATGTCACTAGCGCGTACCAAGAGACCCAGTACTTC. It is translated as CSARDVTSAYQETQYF.

This chain links TRBV4-1 with TRBJ2-3, with TRBD2 identical over 10 bases. Trimming removed 4 bases from V and 4 bases from J; junction bases left unmatched: 5. Germline V gene data show CDR1 as MGHRA and CDR2 as YSYEKL. The CDR3 sequence is 15 residues long. The CDR3 coding sequence is TGCGCCAGCAGCCGGGGGACTAGCGTTCCAGATACGCAGTATTTT. It yields the protein CASSRGTSVPDTQYF.

This clonotype was seen more than once but under ten times. J is TRBJ2-1 and V is TRBV11-2, with D possibly being TRBD1 (6 bases). The germline gives CDR1 SGHAT, CDR2 FQNNGV. The CDR3 is made up of 17 amino acids. Trimming cost V 6 bases and J 4 bases, with 22 bases left between them. CDR3 protein: CASSSRQGPILYNEQFF. The DNA for the CDR3 is TGTGCCAGCAGTTCCCGGCAGGGGCCCATCCTATACAATGAGCAGTTCTTC.

This clonotype was detected a few times. V is TRBV18 and J is TRBJ2-6; 8 bases line up with TRBD1. The CDR3 length is 15 residues. V gave up 6 bases and J gave up 0 bases; unmatched junction bases: 1. Per germline, CDR1 KGHSH and CDR2 LQKENI. The CDR3 protein is CASSGQVSGANVLTF. The CDR3 DNA follows: TGTGCCAGCTCGGGACAGGTCTCTGGGGCCAACGTCCTGACTTTC.

This chain uses TRBV6-1 with TRBJ1-4; 9 bases are shared with TRBD1. This CDR3 region has 16 residues. Germline V gene lookup returns CDR1 MNHNS and CDR2 SASEGT. V was pared by 6 bases and J by 4 bases, with 9 bases of the junction left unmatched. Here the CDR3 reads CASSAQGQGVNEKLFF. Written as DNA, the CDR3 is TGTGCCAGCAGCGCCCAGGGACAGGGAGTTAATGAAAAACTGTTTTTT.

Ten or more counts support this clonotype. The chain joins TRBV20-1 to TRBJ2-7; D ambiguous. V lost 2 bases and J lost 4, with 12 bases in between. From germline, CDR1 is DFQATT and CDR2 SNEGSKA (reference sequence). CDR3 length: 13 residues. The CDR3 bases are TGCAGTGCTAGAAGTCCCGGTGGGTACGAGCAGTACTTC. Protein: CSARSPGGYEQYF.

V is TRBV7-2 and J is TRBJ2-4; D perhaps matches TRBD2 (7 bases). Trimming cost V 5 bases and J 9 bases, with 17 bases left between them. CDR3 size: 14 residues. Germline lookup yields CDR1 SGHTA and CDR2 FQGNSA. The DNA of the CDR3 is TGTGCCAGCAGCCAACTTCCCGGGGGGCTCATTCAGTACTTC. Its translation is CASSQLPGGLIQYF.

This clonotype appeared a few times. The chain couples TRBV20-1 to TRBJ2-7; perhaps TRBD1 as D (5 bases). Germline values: CDR1 DFQATT, CDR2 SNEGSKA (reference sequence). This CDR3 spans 14 amino acids. Trimming pared 2 bases from V and 0 bases from J, leaving 11 bases between. CDR3 loop: CSARSDSDSYEQYF. The CDR3 DNA reads as TGCAGTGCTAGATCCGACAGTGACTCCTACGAGCAGTACTTC.

This clonotype was counted only a few times. The V call is TRBV6-5, the J call TRBJ2-7; 9 nucleotides align to TRBD2. With 0 bases clipped from V and 4 bases from J, the junction kept 4 bases outside the gene matches. Germline lookup yields CDR1 MNHEY and CDR2 SVGAGI. The CDR3 consists of 15 residues. CDR3 protein: CASSYSPSGKYEQYF. CDR3 bases: TGTGCCAGCAGTTACTCGCCTAGCGGGAAGTACGAGCAGTACTTC.

In its sample, this clonotype was seen a few times. The CDR3 region has the DNA TGTGCCAGCACCCCCACGAGGGGGGGCCCCTACGAGCAGTACTTC. Its protein product is CASTPTRGGPYEQYF. The V gene is TRBV5-6, the J gene TRBJ2-7, with D possibly TRBD2 on 7 matching bases. In germline, CDR1 is SGHDT, CDR2 YYEEEE. The CDR3 loop spans 15 amino acids. V lost 6 bases and J lost 2, with 18 bases in between. The variable domain in full, completed from reference TRBV5-6 and TRBJ2-7, reads DAGVTQSPTHLIKTRGQQVTLRCSPKSGHDTVSWYQQALGQGPQFIFQYYEEEERQRGNFPDRFSGHQFPNYSSELNVNALLLGDSALYLCASTPTRGGPYEQYFGPGTRLTVT.

In regard to this clonotype: One base away lies a much larger clone, so this may be a sequencing read error. The chain carries TRBV20-1 and TRBJ2-3; 14 bases align to TRBD2. CDR3 length: 16 residues. Germline V gene data show CDR1 as DFQATT and CDR2 as SNEGSKA (reference sequence). The CDR3 DNA is TGCAGTGCTAGTTCTGGGACTAGCGGGAGAGGAGATACGCGGTATTTT. Its protein is CSASSGTSGRGDTRYF.